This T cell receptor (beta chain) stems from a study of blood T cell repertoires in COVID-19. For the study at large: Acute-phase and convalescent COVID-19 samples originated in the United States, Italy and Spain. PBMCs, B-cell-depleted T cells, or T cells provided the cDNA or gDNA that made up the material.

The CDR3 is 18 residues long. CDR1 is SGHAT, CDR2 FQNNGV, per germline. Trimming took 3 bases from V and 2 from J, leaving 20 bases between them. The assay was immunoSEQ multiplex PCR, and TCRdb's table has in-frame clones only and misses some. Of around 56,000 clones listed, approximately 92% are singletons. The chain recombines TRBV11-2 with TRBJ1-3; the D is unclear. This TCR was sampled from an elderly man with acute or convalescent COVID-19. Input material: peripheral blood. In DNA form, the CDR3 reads TGTGCCAGCAGCTTGAGTACAGTTACTTTGGGAGCTGGAAACACCATATATTTT. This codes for CASSLSTVTLGAGNTIYF.